This T cell receptor (beta chain) was obtained from a study of blood T cell repertoires in COVID-19. The wider study: Samples representing acute and convalescent COVID-19 were sourced from the United States, Italy and Spain.

In the original analysis: By means of reference gene primer amplification, nucleated cell counts were estimated. The table came from immunoSEQ multiplex PCR; TCRdb's copy has only in-frame clones and leaves some out. V and J calls plus clone size are reproduced from that table; the DNA served to infer D and trimming. Of about 55,000 clones in the sample, roughly 90% were seen once. This CDR3 comprises 15 residues. Germline CDR1 reads KGHSH; CDR2 reads LQKENI. Trimming removed 2 bases from V and 7 bases from J; junction bases left unmatched: 7. The source is a human donor with active COVID-19. The donor label of this sample is uncertain. The sequenced material came from peripheral blood. The rearrangement links TRBV18 to TRBJ2-3; 9 bases match TRBD2. CDR3 DNA sequence: TGTGCCAGCTCACCATTCGGTAGCGGGGGAAATACGCAGTATTTT. As protein: CASSPFGSGGNTQYF.